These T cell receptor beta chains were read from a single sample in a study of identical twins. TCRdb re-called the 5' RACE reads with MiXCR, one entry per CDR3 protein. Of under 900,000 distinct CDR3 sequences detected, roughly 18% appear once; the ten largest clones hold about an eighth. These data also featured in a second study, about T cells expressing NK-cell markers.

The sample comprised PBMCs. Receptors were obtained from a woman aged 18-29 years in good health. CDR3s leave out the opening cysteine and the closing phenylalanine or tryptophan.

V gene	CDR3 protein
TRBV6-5	ASSSAGLSTDTQY
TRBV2	ASSGGLGETQY
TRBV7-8	ASLPRWLAGAGNEQF
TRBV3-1	ASSQATGGDGYT
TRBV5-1	ASKADWANVLT
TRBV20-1	SARDPGSQVNTEAF
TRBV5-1	ASSYNSDTYEQY
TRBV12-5	ASAQGQAETQY
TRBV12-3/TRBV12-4	ASSHGQGTQETQY
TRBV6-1	ASRSPGGDTQY
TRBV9	ASSLRSTNEKLF
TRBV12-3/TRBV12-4	ASSFTPGEQY
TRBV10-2	ASREGVLAGGWRGEQF
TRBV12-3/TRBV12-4	ASSPRDGGATDTQY
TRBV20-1	SAEGLEAGELF
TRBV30	AWSLGMNTEAF
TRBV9	ASSVYRISGEQF
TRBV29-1	SVDPTGGHGYT
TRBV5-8	ASSLGGHGGETQY
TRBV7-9	ASSLSSGRNEQF
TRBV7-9	ASSSPVQRGDNEQF
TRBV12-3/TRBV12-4	ASSNSGGHEKLF
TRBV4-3	ASSQEVTGPSYEQY
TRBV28	ASSRRGNNEQF
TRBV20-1	SAIRGLAGGHEQF
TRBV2	ASSTVSYNEQF
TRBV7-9	ASSRGQGYG
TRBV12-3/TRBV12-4	ASRSGAGTRDTQY
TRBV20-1	SAGRLAGGTYEQY
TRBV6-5	ASSYRSGGGNEQF
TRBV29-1	SVVRSYGYT
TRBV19	ASSIRRLALGYNEQF
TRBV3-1	ASSQPGRAQY
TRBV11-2	ASSPSSGGRDEQF